The 6 T cell receptor beta chains listed next were all sequenced from one sample in a study of identical twins. TCRdb re-called the 5' RACE reads through MiXCR, storing one row per CDR3 protein. The table lists roughly 250,000 distinct CDR3 sequences, approximately 7% of them singletons. This same sample was also part of a study on yellow fever vaccine responses in identical twins.

The sample was memory (CD45RO+) T cells sorted from blood. These receptor sequences come from a woman between 18 and 29 years old in good health.

The rearrangement links TRBV7-8 to TRBJ1-1; D is uncertain. Germline lookup yields CDR1 SGHVS and CDR2 FQNEAQ. V was trimmed by 7 bases and J by 11 bases, leaving 23 bases between them. CDR3 length: 14 amino acids. CDR3 amino acids: CASIPHGVRRTAFF. CDR3 nucleotides: TGTGCCAGCATCCCACACGGGGTTCGTCGTACGGCTTTCTTT.

The rearrangement joins TRBV20-1 to TRBJ1-2; 8 nucleotides line up with TRBD1. Germline CDR1 reads DFQATT; CDR2 reads SNEGSKA (reference sequence). The CDR3 is 13 residues long. Trimming at V came to 2 bases and at J to 7 bases, leaving 6 bases not matched to a gene. CDR3: CSARPTGVGGYTF. The CDR3 DNA reads as TGCAGTGCTAGACCGACAGGGGTTGGTGGCTACACCTTC.

The sample holds many counts of this clonotype. The chain recombines TRBV14 with TRBJ2-1, with TRBD2 identical over 15 bases. CDR3 length equals 18 residues. Trimming took 2 bases from V and 4 from J; bases not matched to a gene: 6. The germline CDR1 and CDR2 sequences are SGHDN and FVKESK. The CDR3 region has the DNA TGTGCCAGCAGCCAACTGGAGGGGACTAGCGGGAGGTACAATGAGCAGTTCTTC. It is translated as CASSQLEGTSGRYNEQFF.

This clonotype was detected a few times. The genes are TRBV4-2 and TRBJ2-6, with D unclear. CDR1 is LGHNA and CDR2 is YNFKEQ in the germline V gene. This CDR3 is 15 amino acids long. Trimming removed 1 base at V and 4 bases at J, with 8 bases between. CDR3 in DNA: TGTGCCAGCAGCCAAGGTGATGCCGGGGCCAACGTCCTGACTTTC. It codes for CASSQGDAGANVLTF.

This clonotype has more than one count but fewer than ten. The chain has TRBV11-2 and TRBJ1-4, with D unclear. Germline CDR1 and CDR2: SGHAT and FQNNGV. The CDR3 runs to 14 residues. Trimming stripped 1 base from V and 4 bases from J, with 7 bases between. The CDR3 DNA follows: TGTGCCAGCAGCTTAGCAAAGGGTAATGAAAAACTGTTTTTT. Its protein product is CASSLAKGNEKLFF.

The V call is TRBV11-3, the J call TRBJ2-5; D remains ambiguous. Per germline, CDR1 SGHNT and CDR2 YENEEA. Between the trimmed V and J ends, which lost 5 bases and 5 bases, there was a span of 18 bases. CDR3 length: 15 amino acids. This chain's CDR3 is CASSAGDRYGETQYF. DNA for the CDR3: TGTGCCAGCAGCGCCGGAGACCGGTATGGGGAGACCCAGTACTTC.